Listed below are T cell receptor beta chains from one sample, sequenced in a study of beta chain features in type 1 diabetes. Clones were sequenced by immunoSEQ multiplex PCR, and TCRdb holds only the in-frame ones, with some missing. The sample carries around 170,000 clones, roughly 10% recorded once. Sequenced input: central memory CD4+ T cells from blood. The receptor source for this set is a woman aged 30 to 39 with type 1 diabetes. CDR3s include the opening cysteine and the closing phenylalanine or tryptophan. A D gene is named only where the DNA matches it firmly. Not every row has a clone size; where given, it reads once, few, many or a size class.

j_gene,abundance,v_gene,d_gene,CDR3aa,CDR3nt
TRBJ2-5,few,TRBV28,TRBD1,CASSAGQGRRETQYF,TGTGCCAGCAGTGCGGGACAGGGGAGACGGGAGACCCAGTACTTC
TRBJ1-5,few,TRBV9,TRBD1,CASSVEGAKEQPQHF,TGTGCCAGCAGCGTGGAGGGGGCAAAGGAGCAGCCCCAGCATTTT
TRBJ1-4,few,TRBV4-1,TRBD1,CASSQDRRDSFPTNEKLFF,TGCGCCAGCAGCCAAGATCGGCGGGACAGCTTTCCAACTAATGAAAAACTGTTTTTT
TRBJ2-7,few,TRBV6-5,NA,CASSRGTDPYEQYF,TGTGCCAGCAGTCGCGGGACAGACCCCTACGAGCAGTACTTC
TRBJ1-1,NA,TRBV15,NA,CATSNRRLNTEAFF,TGTGCCACCAGCAATCGGAGGTTGAACACTGAAGCTTTCTTT
TRBJ2-3,few,TRBV28,TRBD2,CASSFDGRPDTQYF,TGTGCCAGCAGTTTCGACGGGAGGCCAGATACGCAGTATTTT
TRBJ1-5,NA,TRBV5-6,NA,CASSSLGGSQHF,TGTGCCAGCAGCTCCCTCGGGGGGTCCCAGCATTTT
TRBJ2-1,few,TRBV9,TRBD1,CASSVSTGAYNEQFF,TGTGCCAGCAGCGTAAGTACAGGGGCCTACAATGAGCAGTTCTTC
TRBJ2-7,few,TRBV19,NA,CASSPEHGEQYF,TGTGCCAGTAGTCCTGAGCACGGGGAGCAGTACTTC
TRBJ2-2,NA,TRBV27,TRBD1,CASSPGQVTTGELFF,TGTGCCAGCAGTCCGGGACAGGTGACCACCGGGGAGCTGTTTTTT
TRBJ1-2,NA,TRBV2,NA,CASGGANYGYTF,TGTGCCAGCGGAGGGGCAAACTATGGCTACACCTTC
TRBJ2-7,NA,TRBV5-6,NA,CASSPQGGTYEQYF,TGTGCCAGCAGCCCGCAGGGGGGTACTTACGAGCAGTACTTC
TRBJ2-7,NA,TRBV14,NA,CASADRKYEQYF,TGTGCCAGCGCAGACAGAAAGTACGAGCAGTACTTC
TRBJ2-6,many,TRBV19,NA,CASSIATGSGANVLTF,TGTGCCAGTAGTATAGCGACAGGCTCTGGGGCCAACGTCCTGACTTTC
TRBJ2-1,NA,TRBV15,NA,CATRGGTAYNEQFF,TGTGCCACCAGGGGCGGGACAGCATACAATGAGCAGTTCTTC
TRBJ2-7,few,TRBV5-6,TRBD2,CASRRGTSAYYEQYF,TGTGCCAGCAGGCGCGGGACTAGCGCTTACTACGAGCAGTACTTC
TRBJ1-2,NA,TRBV6-5,NA,CASSYQGFGYGYTF,TGTGCCAGCAGTTATCAGGGCTTCGGATATGGCTACACCTTC
TRBJ2-1,few,TRBV4-1,TRBD2,CASSQDWGLAGVNEQFF,TGCGCCAGCAGCCAAGATTGGGGACTAGCGGGAGTAAATGAGCAGTTCTTC
TRBJ1-1,NA,TRBV5-6,NA,CASTPRRLKNTEAFF,TGTGCCAGCACCCCTCGGCGGCTGAAGAACACTGAAGCTTTCTTT
TRBJ2-6,NA,TRBV28,NA,CASSLGVAAGANVLTF,TGTGCCAGCAGTTTAGGTGTAGCGGCTGGGGCCAACGTCCTGACTTTC
TRBJ1-4,NA,TRBV4-2,NA,CASSPRSNGKLFF,TGTGCCAGCAGCCCCCGGTCGAATGGAAAACTGTTTTTT
TRBJ2-4,NA,TRBV28,NA,CASSSSRQAGIQYF,TGTGCCAGCAGTTCCTCCAGACAGGCAGGGATTCAGTACTTC